Listed here are 13 T cell receptor beta chains from one sample, sequenced in a study of blood T cell repertoires in COVID-19. Only in-frame clones appear in the TCRdb table, and some are missing; sequencing was by immunoSEQ multiplex PCR. The sample contains tens of thousands of clones, 80% to 90% of which appear only once. Specimen: peripheral blood. The source is a man between 65 and 85 years old with active or convalescent COVID-19.

The chain joins TRBV11-3 to TRBJ2-1; 9 bases are shared with TRBD2. V gave up 5 bases and J gave up 4 bases; unmatched junction bases: 6. Per germline, CDR1 SGHNT and CDR2 YENEEA. There are 15 residues in the CDR3. CDR3 loop: CASSGGGAGYNEQFF. The CDR3 DNA follows: TGTGCCAGCAGCGGCGGGGGGGCTGGATACAATGAGCAGTTCTTC.

The chain joins TRBV7-9 to TRBJ1-1; possible D gene TRBD1, 6 bases. Trimming cost V 5 bases and J 3 bases, with 10 bases left between them. CDR3 length: 13 residues. The germline V gene encodes CDR1 SEHNR and CDR2 FQNEAQ (reference sequence). CDR3 sequence: CASSARGDTEAFF. In nucleotides, the CDR3 is TGTGCCAGCAGCGCCAGGGGTGACACTGAAGCTTTCTTT.

The V gene is TRBV4-2, the J gene TRBJ2-4; D is possibly TRBD1 (7 bases). This CDR3 comprises 16 residues. V lost 1 base and J lost 5, with 15 bases in between. Germline V gene sequence: CDR1 LGHNA, CDR2 YNFKEQ. The CDR3 nucleotides read TGTGCCAGCAGCCAAGGACAGGGCGGAGGGGAAAACATTCAGTACTTC. Encoded protein: CASSQGQGGGENIQYF.

This clone was seen only a few times. V usage is TRBV2 and J usage is TRBJ1-3; 9 positions match TRBD1. CDR1 is SNHLY and CDR2 is FYNNEI in the germline V gene. CDR3 length: 14 amino acids. V dropped 8 bases and J dropped 2; count of bases not matched to a gene: 4. The CDR3 is CASEQGATGNTIYF. The CDR3 nucleotides are TGTGCCAGCGAACAGGGGGCAACTGGAAACACCATATATTTT.

The V gene is TRBV7-2, the J gene TRBJ2-3; TRBD2 matches 10 bases. Germline V CDR1 and CDR2: SGHTA, FQGNSA. CDR3 length equals 19 residues. Losses at the gene ends were 5 bases for V and 4 bases for J; bases not matched to a gene: 18. The CDR3, as DNA: TGTGCCAGCAGCCCACGTCGGAGGGGAAGCGGGAGGGCCCCAGATACGCAGTATTTT. Translating it yields CASSPRRRGSGRAPDTQYF. Together with reference TRBV7-2 and TRBJ2-3, the CDR3 gives the full variable domain: GAGVSQSPSNKVTEKGKDVELRCDPISGHTALYWYRQSLGQGLEFLIYFQGNSAPDKSGLPSDRFSAERTGGSVSTLTIQRTQQEDSAVYLCASSPRRRGSGRAPDTQYFGPGTRLTVL.

This clone was detected only a few times. V is TRBV28 and J is TRBJ1-6; tentative D call: TRBD1 (5 bases). V lost 5 bases and J 7 bases, leaving 9 bases between the germline ends. The CDR3 covers 13 residues. Looked up from germline, CDR1 is MDHEN and CDR2 is SYDVKM. DNA of the CDR3: TGTGCCAGCAGTCCGCGGGGGAATTCACCCCTCCACTTT. The encoded protein is CASSPRGNSPLHF.

The V call is TRBV6-5, the J call TRBJ2-7; 14 bases fit TRBD2. The CDR3 spans 15 residues. Germline V gives CDR1 MNHEY, CDR2 SVGAGI. J lost 4 bases, V lost 6 bases, and 5 bases had no gene match. The CDR3 spells CASSARLAGGYEQYF. The CDR3 nucleotides read TGTGCCAGCAGCGCCCGACTAGCGGGAGGGTACGAGCAGTACTTC.

The V call is TRBV7-2, the J call TRBJ2-2; 10 positions agree with TRBD2. Unmatched junction bases numbered 10, after V lost 5 bases and J lost 4 bases. Germline V lookup: CDR1 SGHTA, CDR2 FQGNSA. The CDR3 extends over 17 amino acids. CDR3 sequence (DNA): TGTGCCAGCAGCGGTGGAGCGGGAGGGGCGGGCACCGGGGAGCTGTTTTTT. This gives the protein CASSGGAGGAGTGELFF.

The chain combines TRBV7-9 with TRBJ2-2; 7 bases are shared with TRBD2. V dropped 7 bases and J dropped 5; count of bases not matched to a gene: 10. This CDR3 comprises 15 residues. Germline values: CDR1 SEHNR, CDR2 FQNEAQ (reference sequence). The CDR3 loop is CASTFPQAGTGELFF. CDR3 bases: TGTGCCAGCACCTTTCCCCAAGCGGGGACCGGGGAGCTGTTTTTT.

The rearrangement uses TRBV9 and TRBJ2-3; D not resolved. CDR1 is SGDLS, CDR2 YYNGEE, per germline. CDR3 length: 14 amino acids. The V gene lost 4 bases and the J gene lost 0 bases, with 9 bases spanning the gap. For the CDR3, the DNA is TGTGCCAGCAGCCAACCAACTAGCACAGATACGCAGTATTTT. Translating gives CASSQPTSTDTQYF.

This clone was counted a single time. The chain joins TRBV24-1 to TRBJ2-2, with TRBD1 as a possible D gene (5 bases). Per germline, CDR1 KGHDR and CDR2 SFDVKD. V was clipped by 6 bases and J by 1 base, with 5 bases between them. The CDR3 covers 13 residues. The CDR3 region has the DNA TGTGCCACCAGTACAGGGAACACCGGGGAGCTGTTTTTT. The encoded protein is CATSTGNTGELFF.

This chain links TRBV7-8 with TRBJ2-4, with D possibly being TRBD1 (5 bases). Germline values: CDR1 SGHVS, CDR2 FQNEAQ. The V end was cut by 3 bases, the J end by 0 bases, with 15 bases between. This CDR3 contains 17 residues. In nucleotides, the CDR3 is TGTGCCAGCAGCTTGGGGCTTGGGCAACTAGCCAAAAACATTCAGTACTTC. Protein sequence: CASSLGLGQLAKNIQYF.

CDR3 in DNA: TGTGCCAGCTCACCCGGACAGGGCCGTGAAAAACTGTTTTTT. Amino acid sequence: CASSPGQGREKLFF. The chain carries TRBV18 and TRBJ1-4; 8 bases line up with TRBD1. The germline CDR1 and CDR2 sequences are KGHSH and LQKENI. The ends lost 3 bases at V and 7 bases at J; junction bases unmatched: 4. This CDR3 is built from 14 residues. Combining the CDR3 with reference TRBV18 and TRBJ1-4 gives the whole variable domain NAGVMQNPRHLVRRRGQEARLRCSPMKGHSHVYWYRQLPEEGLKFMVYLQKENIIDESGMPKERFSAEFPKEGPSILRIQQVVRGDSAAYFCASSPGQGREKLFFGSGTQLSVL.